This T cell receptor (beta chain) was sequenced for a study of blood T cell repertoires in COVID-19. Across the study: COVID-19 samples collected from the United States, Italy and Spain covered acute and convalescent phases. In each case, the material was cDNA or gDNA derived from T cells, B-cell-depleted T cells, or PBMCs.

Trimming cost V 5 bases and J 5 bases; bases outside gene matches: 9. CDR3 length: 14 amino acids. Per the germline V gene, CDR1 is SGDLS and CDR2 is YYNGEE. In the original workflow: Quantification of nucleated cells was approximated via reference gene primer amplification. Produced via immunoSEQ multiplex PCR; TCRdb's table is partial and in-frame only. That table gives V, J and clone size, and the DNA gave D and trimming. The sample lists approximately 100,000 clones; over 80% were seen once. The sequencing sample was made of peripheral blood. This chain uses TRBV9 with TRBJ1-1, with 7 bases matching TRBD1. This sequence originates from a man aged 50-59 years with acute or convalescent COVID-19. CDR3 in DNA: TGTGCCAGCAGGCGGGCGGCAGGGGGGACTGAAGCTTTCTTT. This codes for CASRRAAGGTEAFF. The whole variable domain, remainder taken from reference TRBV9 and TRBJ1-1, is DSGVTQTPKHLITATGQRVTLRCSPRSGDLSVYWYQQSLDQGLQFLIQYYNGEERAKGNILERFSAQQFPDLHSELNLSSLELGDSALYFCASRRAAGGTEAFFGQGTRLTVV.